This is a list of T cell receptor beta chains from one sample in a study of blood T cell repertoires in COVID-19. Libraries were prepared by immunoSEQ multiplex PCR; TCRdb keeps only in-frame clonotypes and omits some of them. The profile shows approximately 140,000 clones, roughly 85% of them singletons. Sequenced input: peripheral blood. Receptors originate from a man aged 60 to 75 with acute or convalescent COVID-19. Both conserved end residues are part of each CDR3.

j_gene | v_gene | CDR3aa
TRBJ1-5 | TRBV6-5 | CASSWTGTDQPQHF
TRBJ2-7 | TRBV5-4 | CASRSDLDFAGEQYF
TRBJ2-7 | TRBV7-2 | CASSLQAAYEQYF
TRBJ1-2 | TRBV28 | CASSLMGAGYTF
TRBJ2-7 | TRBV28 | CASSAALGSGTYYEQYF
TRBJ1-2 | TRBV2 | CASSDTVRYTF
TRBJ1-2 | TRBV7-9 | CASSLGGLGDYGYTF
TRBJ2-7 | TRBV19 | CASSIRGLSYEQYF
TRBJ1-2 | TRBV6-6 | CASTKGLGAGYTF
TRBJ1-1 | TRBV5-1 | CASSPLAGNTEAFF
TRBJ2-1 | TRBV7-2 | CASSLSGGGSYIHEQFF
TRBJ2-3 | TRBV10-3 | CAIKRDGTSGTDTQYF
TRBJ1-6 | TRBV6-5 | CASSTSSYNSPLHF
TRBJ2-1 | TRBV3-1/TRBV3-2 | CASSHQAGARGEQFF
TRBJ1-2 | TRBV11-2 | CASSSPRGANGYTF
TRBJ1-6 | TRBV25-1 | CASSPSDRINSPLHF
TRBJ1-2 | TRBV6-5 | CASSFDRAYGYTF
TRBJ2-5 | TRBV7-2 | CASSYEAGGRETQYF
TRBJ1-4 | TRBV15 | CATSFSGPNEKLFF
TRBJ1-1 | TRBV5-1 | CASSFGQGYTEAFF
TRBJ1-3 | TRBV4-3 | CASSQDPRDRGVQNTIYF
TRBJ2-4 | TRBV15 | CATSRGLQGAKTKNIQYF
TRBJ1-5 | TRBV2 | CASSGSGTGFNQPQHF
TRBJ2-1 | TRBV29-1 | CSVERTVEQFF
TRBJ2-7 | TRBV7-9 | CASSSTLAGGKYEQYF
TRBJ2-7 | TRBV29-1 | CSVEQGQGAGYEQYF
TRBJ1-5 | TRBV18 | CASSLQGDQPQHF
TRBJ2-1 | TRBV18 | CASSPRAGTGTNEQFF
TRBJ2-7 | TRBV2 | CASRLSGSSYEQYF
TRBJ2-2 | TRBV5-4 | CASSPTGGASTGELFF
TRBJ2-2 | TRBV4-3 | CASSQDDAGLTGELFF
TRBJ1-2 | TRBV11-1 | CASSPDRGGYTF
TRBJ2-2 | TRBV6-2/TRBV6-3 | CASSSSRRSLTGELFF
TRBJ2-3 | TRBV4-1 | CASSQSSGTSGSHTQYF
TRBJ1-5 | TRBV4-2 | CASSHRAGDSNQPQHF
TRBJ2-3 | TRBV6-1 | CASSDRRNGNTDTQYF
TRBJ2-7 | TRBV5-1 | CASRASGSYEQYF
TRBJ1-1 | TRBV28 | CASSTGTGGTEAFF